Listed here are 29 T cell receptor beta chains from one sample, sequenced in a study of shared clonotypes between healthy human individuals. Using immunoSEQ multiplex PCR, the repertoire was profiled, and TCRdb retains in-frame clones only, with some absent. The sample consists of about 480,000 clones, over 60% of them appearing once. Sequenced sample: PBMCs. These receptors originate from a woman between 40 and 55 years old in good health. Some clones in this sample may be carry-over from other donors' samples.

The J gene is TRBJ2-6, the V gene TRBV25-1; 8 bases align to TRBD2. Trimming at V came to 1 base and at J to 2 bases, leaving 7 bases not matched to a gene. This CDR3 is 18 amino acids long. Looked up from germline, CDR1 is MGHDK and CDR2 is SYGVNS. In DNA form, the CDR3 reads TGTGCCAGCAGTGAATTCGGACTAGCATCCCCTGGGGCCAACGTCCTGACTTTC. Residues: CASSEFGLASPGANVLTF.

The chain is built from TRBV7-9 and TRBJ1-4; 7 positions agree with TRBD1. The V gene end was trimmed by 5 bases and the J gene end by 7 bases; junction bases not matched to a gene: 7. Germline V gives CDR1 SEHNR, CDR2 FQNEAQ (reference sequence). The CDR3 spans 14 residues. CDR3 region: CASSPGGRVEKLFF. CDR3 nucleotide sequence: TGTGCCAGCAGCCCAGGGGGTCGTGTTGAAAAACTGTTTTTT.

In DNA form, the CDR3 reads TGTGCCAGCAGCTGGAGACAGGGTGGGAATGGCTACACCTTC. Translating it yields CASSWRQGGNGYTF. V gene TRBV7-2 combines with J gene TRBJ1-2; 7 bases are shared with TRBD1. The J segment lost 6 bases and the V segment lost 4 bases, leaving 8 bases of the junction unmatched. Germline values: CDR1 SGHTA, CDR2 FQGNSA. This CDR3 is built from 14 residues.

This chain connects TRBV6-5 to TRBJ1-5, with 10 positions matching TRBD1. V trimming: 4 bases; J trimming: 4 bases; junction bases outside the gene matches: 4. The CDR3 is 15 residues long. Germline loops: CDR1 MNHEY, CDR2 SVGAGI. The chain's CDR3 is CASSSRQGANQPQHF. The CDR3 nucleotides read TGTGCCAGCAGTTCCCGACAGGGGGCGAATCAGCCCCAGCATTTT.

This clone was counted once. A far larger clone lies a single base away; this is likely a read error. The rearrangement uses TRBV29-1 and TRBJ2-1; 11 bases agree with TRBD2. Germline lookup yields CDR1 SQVTM and CDR2 ANQGSEA. The CDR3 sequence is 17 residues long. CDR3 coding DNA: TGCGGCGTTGAAGGGTTCGCAGGGACTAGCGGCTACAATGAGCAGTTCTTC. It codes for CGVEGFAGTSGYNEQFF.

The gene calls are TRBV11-1 and TRBJ2-3, with D possibly being TRBD2 (6 bases). Germline V CDR1 and CDR2: SGHAT, FQDESV (reference sequence). The CDR3 has 15 residues. V lost 6 bases and J 1 base, leaving 14 bases between the germline ends. CDR3 DNA: TGTGCCAGCAGACCCCCGGGACTTGGCACAGATACGCAGTATTTT. Its translation: CASRPPGLGTDTQYF.

The rearrangement joins TRBV28 to TRBJ2-1; 11 positions agree with TRBD1. The V and J ends lost 4 bases and 2 bases, in that order; junction bases with no gene match: 7. Per the germline V gene, CDR1 is MDHEN and CDR2 is SYDVKM. CDR3 length: 17 amino acids. CDR3 sequence (DNA): TGTGCCAGCAGTTCGACAGGACAGGGGGCGGCCTACAATGAGCAGTTCTTC. Its protein product is CASSSTGQGAAYNEQFF.

The gene calls are TRBV27 and TRBJ1-4; no clear D gene. The CDR3 is made up of 14 amino acids. Germline V gene data show CDR1 as MNHEY and CDR2 as SMNVEV (reference sequence). Trimming left V 5 bases short and J 8 bases short, with 15 bases between. The DNA of the CDR3 is TGTGCCAGCAGTAGTAGACTAGATGGGGAAAAACTGTTTTTT. Encoded protein: CASSSRLDGEKLFF. Complete variable domain (other parts from reference TRBV27 and TRBJ1-4): EAQVTQNPRYLITVTGKKLTVTCSQNMNHEYMSWYRQDPGLGLRQIYYSMNVEVTDKGDVPEGYKVSRKEKRNFPLILESPSPNQTSLYFCASSSRLDGEKLFFGSGTQLSVL.

Many counts were recorded for this clone. The chain employs TRBV28 and TRBJ2-3, with unresolved D. The V end was cut by 3 bases, the J end by 1 base, with 8 bases between. Looked up from germline, CDR1 is MDHEN and CDR2 is SYDVKM. This CDR3 spans 14 amino acids. The CDR3 region is CASSFVAGTDTQYF. Here the CDR3 DNA reads TGTGCCAGCAGTTTTGTGGCGGGCACAGATACGCAGTATTTT.

V usage is TRBV5-6 and J usage is TRBJ1-2; D perhaps matches TRBD1 (5 bases). The CDR3 has 13 amino acids. From germline, CDR1 is SGHDT and CDR2 YYEEEE. Trimming pared 1 base from V and 2 bases from J, leaving 6 bases between. The CDR3 here is CASSLRGNYGYTF. CDR3 DNA: TGTGCCAGCAGCTTGAGGGGAAACTATGGCTACACCTTC.

This sequence joins TRBV11-3 and TRBJ2-3; 8 positions agree with TRBD1. This CDR3 has 15 residues. With 2 bases clipped from V and 2 bases from J, the junction kept 3 bases outside the gene matches. CDR1 SGHNT and CDR2 YENEEA come from the germline V gene. The CDR3 DNA sequence: TGTGCCAGCAGCTTAACCAGGGGGCTCACAGATACGCAGTATTTT. The encoded protein is CASSLTRGLTDTQYF.

The chain joins TRBV27 to TRBJ2-7; D is ambiguous. The CDR3 is made up of 14 amino acids. V was pared by 3 bases and J by 3 bases, with 12 bases between. Germline loops: CDR1 MNHEY, CDR2 SMNVEV (reference sequence). The CDR3 nucleotides read TGTGCCAGCAGTTTGTCGGCAAGCCTCTACGAGCAGTACTTC. Translating gives CASSLSASLYEQYF.

Only a few counts were recorded for this clone. The identical CDR3 is also encoded by other nucleotide sequences in the sample. The chain uses TRBV7-6 and TRBJ2-7; D might be TRBD2 (5 bases). Per the germline V gene, CDR1 is SGHVS and CDR2 is FNYEAQ. The CDR3 covers 14 residues. V dropped 1 base and J dropped 3 bases, with 10 bases sitting between them. DNA of the CDR3: TGTGCCAGCAGCTTAGACGATCGGGGCTACGAGCAGTACTTC. As protein: CASSLDDRGYEQYF.

The J gene is TRBJ1-2, the V gene TRBV6-6, with 8 bases matching TRBD1. The germline gives CDR1 MNHNY, CDR2 SVGAGI (reference sequence). The ends lost 5 bases at V and 4 bases at J; junction bases unmatched: 6. The CDR3 length is 14 residues. CDR3 sequence (DNA): TGTGCCAGCAGTGCAGCAGGGGGCGCCTATGGCTACACCTTC. Translated: CASSAAGGAYGYTF.

Only a few counts were recorded for this clone. The CDR3: CAISEEGDRLYGYTF. DNA for the CDR3: TGTGCCATCAGTGAAGAGGGGGACAGGCTCTATGGCTACACCTTC. The chain uses TRBV10-3 and TRBJ1-2, with 8 bases aligning to TRBD1. After removal of 3 bases from V and 4 bases from J, the junction contained 7 bases not matched to a gene. Germline V gene sequence: CDR1 ENHRY, CDR2 SYGVKD. The CDR3 is 15 residues long.

In the case of this clone: An end of the junction differs from the germline gene, which may be a read error. The chain links TRBV30 to TRBJ2-1; 11 bases match TRBD2. Germline loops: CDR1 GTSNPN, CDR2 SVGIG (reference sequence). The CDR3 is 13 amino acids. CDR3 DNA: TGTGTCTGGAGTAGCGGGAGGGGCAATGAGCAGTTCTTC. Protein product: CVWSSGRGNEQFF.

The chain combines TRBV2 with TRBJ2-1, with D hard to call. The V and J ends lost 6 bases and 7 bases respectively, with 10 bases between them. The CDR3 spans 12 residues. CDR1 is SNHLY and CDR2 is FYNNEI in the germline V gene. The CDR3 region is CASRLGSNEQFF. The DNA of the CDR3 is TGTGCCAGCAGGCTGGGATCGAATGAGCAGTTCTTC.

V gene TRBV21-1 combines with J gene TRBJ2-2. TRBV21-1 is labeled a pseudogene. The CDR3 sequence is 16 residues long. Written as DNA, the CDR3 is TGTGCCAGCAGCAAAGAATGCAGGACGGTACCCGGGGAGCTGTTTTTT. Residues: CASSKECRTVPGELFF.

The CDR3 bases are TGTGCCAGCAGTTACGGCGGGACCGGGGAGCTGTTTTTT. This sequence encodes CASSYGGTGELFF. This chain connects TRBV6-6 to TRBJ2-2, with D perhaps TRBD2 (5 bases). The ends were cut back, 2 bases at V and 5 bases at J, with 6 bases in the middle. The CDR3 covers 13 residues. CDR1 and CDR2 from the germline V gene are MNHNY and SVGAGI (reference sequence).

V gene TRBV6-5 combines with J gene TRBJ2-7; 8 bases are shared with TRBD2. This CDR3 comprises 16 residues. CDR1 and CDR2 (germline): MNHEY, SVGAGI. The J segment lost 3 bases and the V segment lost 0 bases, leaving 7 bases of the junction unmatched. This chain's CDR3 is CASSYSSGGLGYEQYF. The CDR3 nucleotides read TGTGCCAGCAGTTACTCGAGCGGGGGTCTTGGCTACGAGCAGTACTTC.

In its sample, this clone was seen a few times. The V gene is TRBV19, the J gene TRBJ2-2; no reliable D call. This CDR3 has 15 residues. CDR1 is LNHDA and CDR2 is SQIVND in the germline V gene (reference sequence). V shed 1 base and J shed 5 bases, with 11 bases lying between them. In nucleotides, the CDR3 is TGTGCCAGTAGTATAGGGGCAGGTTGGACCGGGGAGCTGTTTTTT. Amino acid sequence: CASSIGAGWTGELFF. Variable domain in full (rest from reference TRBV19 and TRBJ2-2): DGGITQSPKYLFRKEGQNVTLSCEQNLNHDAMYWYRQDPGQGLRLIYYSQIVNDFQKGDIAEGYSVSREKKESFPLTVTSAQKNPTAFYLCASSIGAGWTGELFFGEGSRLTVL.

This clone turned up a few times. The chain links TRBV27 to TRBJ1-2, with D hard to call. The germline V gene has CDR1 MNHEY and CDR2 SMNVEV (reference sequence). This CDR3 is built from 18 residues. V lost 4 bases and J 5 bases, leaving 26 bases between the germline ends. CDR3 in DNA: TGTGCCAGCAGTTCCCGACACATCCTGGTGAGGACTCATTATGGCTACACCTTC. Translated, it gives CASSSRHILVRTHYGYTF.

The chain recombines TRBV9 with TRBJ2-3, with D unresolved. Deletions cut 3 bases from V and 6 bases from J, with 8 bases between. The germline CDR1 and CDR2 sequences are SGDLS and YYNGEE. The CDR3 is 12 amino acids. The CDR3 loop reads CASSGEADTQYF. The CDR3 region has the DNA TGTGCCAGCAGCGGGGAAGCTGATACGCAGTATTTT.

This clone has only one observation. This chain connects TRBV7-9 to TRBJ2-7; D not resolved. The V and J ends lost 5 bases and 4 bases respectively, with 12 bases between them. The CDR3 runs to 13 residues. Germline loops: CDR1 SEHNR, CDR2 FQNEAQ (reference sequence). The CDR3 spells CASSPDGRYEQYF. The CDR3 region has the DNA TGTGCCAGCAGCCCGGATGGGCGTTACGAGCAGTACTTC.

The V and J genes are TRBV18 and TRBJ1-2, with TRBD1 matching 7 bases. The CDR3 length is 15 residues. V was clipped by 6 bases and J by 6 bases; unmatched bases: 13. From germline, CDR1 is KGHSH and CDR2 LQKENI. The CDR3 DNA reads as TGTGCCAGCTCGAGACAGGGTCGGGGGTCGGATGGCTACACCTTC. Translating gives CASSRQGRGSDGYTF.

This CDR3 is CASRGQGGGEKLFF. The CDR3 bases are TGTGCCAGCAGGGGACAGGGGGGAGGTGAAAAACTGTTTTTT. The rearrangement uses TRBV6-1 and TRBJ1-4; 11 bases are a match to TRBD1. The CDR3 is 14 amino acids. Germline CDR1 and CDR2: MNHNS and SASEGT. Trimming at V came to 6 bases and at J to 7 bases, leaving 4 bases not matched to a gene.

This clone was seen a few times. The V call is TRBV19, the J call TRBJ2-4, with 7 bases that match TRBD1. The J segment lost 0 bases and the V segment lost 2 bases, leaving 7 bases of the junction unmatched. This CDR3 has 17 amino acids. Germline CDR1 is LNHDA and CDR2 is SQIVND (reference sequence). The CDR3 region is CASSITSGQTAKNIQYF. Written as DNA, the CDR3 is TGTGCCAGTAGTATAACGTCGGGACAGACAGCCAAAAACATTCAGTACTTC.

V is TRBV30 and J is TRBJ1-2, with 7 bases aligning to TRBD1. The CDR3 is made up of 12 amino acids. J lost 4 bases, V lost 4 bases, and 3 bases had no gene match. CDR1 is GTSNPN and CDR2 is SVGIG in the germline V gene (reference sequence). CDR3 sequence reads: CAWTGGTYGYTF. CDR3 nucleotides: TGTGCCTGGACAGGGGGAACCTATGGCTACACCTTC.

The rearrangement joins TRBV19 to TRBJ1-2; 8 nucleotides line up with TRBD1. CDR1 LNHDA and CDR2 SQIVND come from the germline V gene (reference sequence). With 6 bases clipped from V and 7 bases from J, the junction kept 16 bases outside the gene matches. This CDR3 is 16 amino acids long. The CDR3 spells CASSSLQGASLGGYTF. The CDR3 coding sequence is TGTGCCAGTAGCTCCCTCCAGGGGGCGAGTTTAGGTGGCTACACCTTC.